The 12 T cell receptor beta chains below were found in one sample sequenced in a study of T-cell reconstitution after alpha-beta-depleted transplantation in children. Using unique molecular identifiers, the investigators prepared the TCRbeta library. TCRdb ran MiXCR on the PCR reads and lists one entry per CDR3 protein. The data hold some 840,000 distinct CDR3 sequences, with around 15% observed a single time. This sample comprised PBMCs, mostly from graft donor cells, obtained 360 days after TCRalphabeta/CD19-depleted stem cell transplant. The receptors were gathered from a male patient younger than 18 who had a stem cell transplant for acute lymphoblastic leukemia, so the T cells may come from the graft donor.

In DNA, the CDR3 is TGTGCCAGCAGACAATGGCAGTCTAGGACTATCGCCTACGAGCAGTACTTC. Its translation is CASRQWQSRTIAYEQYF. This chain joins TRBV3-1 and TRBJ2-7, with D possibly matching TRBD2 (6 bases). Between the trimmed V and J ends, which lost 6 bases and 2 bases, there was a span of 23 bases. This CDR3 comprises 17 residues. Germline V gene lookup returns CDR1 LGHDT and CDR2 YNNKEL (reference sequence).

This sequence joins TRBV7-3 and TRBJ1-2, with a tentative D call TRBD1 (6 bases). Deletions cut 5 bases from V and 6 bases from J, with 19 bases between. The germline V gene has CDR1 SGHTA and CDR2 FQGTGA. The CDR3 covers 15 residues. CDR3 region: CASSPTGAGVHGYTF. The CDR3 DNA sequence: TGTGCCAGCAGCCCCACTGGGGCAGGGGTGCATGGCTACACCTTC.

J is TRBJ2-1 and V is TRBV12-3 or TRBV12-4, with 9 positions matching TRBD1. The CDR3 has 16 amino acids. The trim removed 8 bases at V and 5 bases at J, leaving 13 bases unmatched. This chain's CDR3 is CASLPPPGQGHNEQFF. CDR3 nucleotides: TGTGCCAGCCTCCCTCCACCGGGACAGGGACACAATGAGCAGTTCTTC.

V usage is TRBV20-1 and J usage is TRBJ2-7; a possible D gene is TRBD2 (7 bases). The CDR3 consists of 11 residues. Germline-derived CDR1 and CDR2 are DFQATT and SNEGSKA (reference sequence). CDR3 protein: CGGALSYEQYF. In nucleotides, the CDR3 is TGCGGGGGGGCTCTCTCCTACGAGCAGTACTTC.

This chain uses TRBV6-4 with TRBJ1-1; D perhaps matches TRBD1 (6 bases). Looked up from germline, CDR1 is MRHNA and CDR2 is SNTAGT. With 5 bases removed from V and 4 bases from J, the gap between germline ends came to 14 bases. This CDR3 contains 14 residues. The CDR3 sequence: CASSREGVVTEAFF. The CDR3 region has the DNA TGTGCCAGCAGTCGCGAGGGGGTGGTCACTGAAGCTTTCTTT.

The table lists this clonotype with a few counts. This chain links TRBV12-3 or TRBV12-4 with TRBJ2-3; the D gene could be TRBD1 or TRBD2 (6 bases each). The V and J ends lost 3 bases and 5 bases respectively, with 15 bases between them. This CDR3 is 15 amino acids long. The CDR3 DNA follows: TGTGCCAGCAGTTTCCCGGGGGCGGGGAGAGATACGCAGTATTTT. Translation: CASSFPGAGRDTQYF.

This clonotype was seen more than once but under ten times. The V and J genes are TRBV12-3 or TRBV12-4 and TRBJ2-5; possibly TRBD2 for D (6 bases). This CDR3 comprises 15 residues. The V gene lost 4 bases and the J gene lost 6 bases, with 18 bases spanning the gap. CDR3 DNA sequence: TGTGCCAGCAGTTCGCATTCGGAGGGGTGGAAGACCCAGTACTTC. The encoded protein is CASSSHSEGWKTQYF.

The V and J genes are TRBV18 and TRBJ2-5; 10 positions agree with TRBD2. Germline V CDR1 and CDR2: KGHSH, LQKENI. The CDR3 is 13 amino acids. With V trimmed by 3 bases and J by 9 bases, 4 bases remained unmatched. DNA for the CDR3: TGTGCCAGCTCACCGGGGACTAGCGCCGCCCAGTACTTC. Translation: CASSPGTSAAQYF.

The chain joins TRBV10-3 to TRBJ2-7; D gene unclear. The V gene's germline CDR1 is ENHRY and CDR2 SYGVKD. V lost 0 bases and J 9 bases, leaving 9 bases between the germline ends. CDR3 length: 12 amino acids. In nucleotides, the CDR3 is TGTGCCATCAGTGAGTCGGTAAGGTTGCAGTACTTC. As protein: CAISESVRLQYF.

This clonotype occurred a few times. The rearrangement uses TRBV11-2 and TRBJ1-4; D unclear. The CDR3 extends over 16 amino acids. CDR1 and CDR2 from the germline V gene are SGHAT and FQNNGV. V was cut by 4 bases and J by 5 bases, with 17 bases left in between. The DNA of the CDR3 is TGTGCCAGCAGCTCACGGGGAAGGATTGTAAATGAAAAACTGTTTTTT. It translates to CASSSRGRIVNEKLFF.

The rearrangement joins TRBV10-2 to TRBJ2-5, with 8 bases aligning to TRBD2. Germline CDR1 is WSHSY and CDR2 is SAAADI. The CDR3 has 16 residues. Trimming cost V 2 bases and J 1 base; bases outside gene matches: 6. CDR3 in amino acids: CASSEGIAGTQETQYF. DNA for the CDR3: TGCGCCAGCAGTGAGGGGATAGCGGGGACCCAAGAGACCCAGTACTTC.

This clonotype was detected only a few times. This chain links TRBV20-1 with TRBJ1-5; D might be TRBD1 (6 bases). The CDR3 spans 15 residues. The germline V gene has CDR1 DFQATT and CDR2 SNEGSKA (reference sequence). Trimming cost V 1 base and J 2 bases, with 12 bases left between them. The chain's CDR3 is CSARVGRGGNQPQHF. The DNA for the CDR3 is TGCAGTGCTAGAGTGGGCAGGGGCGGCAATCAGCCCCAGCATTTT.